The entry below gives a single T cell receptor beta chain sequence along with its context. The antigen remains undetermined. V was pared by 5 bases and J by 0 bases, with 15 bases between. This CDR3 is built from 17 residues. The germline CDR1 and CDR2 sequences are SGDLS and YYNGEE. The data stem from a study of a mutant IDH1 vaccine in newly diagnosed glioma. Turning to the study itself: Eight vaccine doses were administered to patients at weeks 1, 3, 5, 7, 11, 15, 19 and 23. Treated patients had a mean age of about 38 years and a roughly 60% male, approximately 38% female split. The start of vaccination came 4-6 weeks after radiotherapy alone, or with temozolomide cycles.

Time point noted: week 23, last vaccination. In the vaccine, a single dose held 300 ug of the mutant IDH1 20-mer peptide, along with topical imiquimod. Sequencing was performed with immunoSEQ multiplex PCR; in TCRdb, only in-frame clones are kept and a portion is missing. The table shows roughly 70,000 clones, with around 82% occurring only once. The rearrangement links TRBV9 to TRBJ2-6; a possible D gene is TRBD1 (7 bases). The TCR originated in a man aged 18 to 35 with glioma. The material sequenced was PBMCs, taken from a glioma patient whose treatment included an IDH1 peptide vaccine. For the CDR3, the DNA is TGTGCCAGCAGGGAGGGGGACAGTAACTCTGGGGCCAACGTCCTGACTTTC. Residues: CASREGDSNSGANVLTF.